These 12 T cell receptor beta chains were sequenced from one sample in a study of CD8+ T cells in alopecia areata. Following extraction, RNA underwent reverse transcription to cDNA, which served as the sequencing template. The data were produced by immunoSEQ multiplex PCR, yet TCRdb's version contains in-frame clones alone and is incomplete. Of some 19,000 clones listed, about 59% are singletons. Alopecia areata patients provided lesional scalp punch biopsies and peripheral blood, both collected for the study. Sequenced here: skin, sampled at week 0. The receptors derive from a human donor with alopecia areata.

This clone was counted a single time. This chain uses TRBV5-1 with TRBJ2-1; 8 bases align to TRBD2. The CDR3 length is 16 residues. Germline loops: CDR1 SGHRS, CDR2 YFSETQ. The V and J ends lost 3 bases and 10 bases, in that order; junction bases with no gene match: 15. The CDR3 region has the DNA TGCGCCAGCAGCTCAACTTGGGGACTAGGAAAAGGAGAGCAGTTCTTC. It codes for CASSSTWGLGKGEQFF.

This rearrangement joins TRBV19 to TRBJ1-5; D unclear. With 5 bases removed from V and 5 bases from J, the gap between germline ends came to 7 bases. This CDR3 region has 12 residues. Germline V gene sequence: CDR1 LNHDA, CDR2 SQIVND (reference sequence). The CDR3 is CASSEQYQPQHF. The CDR3 DNA reads as TGTGCCAGTAGTGAACAGTATCAGCCCCAGCATTTT.

This clone was counted a few times. The V call is TRBV5-5, the J call TRBJ2-3; 14 bases agree with TRBD2. Losses at the gene ends were 3 bases for V and 3 bases for J; bases not matched to a gene: 6. From germline, CDR1 is SGHKS and CDR2 YYEKEE (reference sequence). This CDR3 contains 17 residues. The CDR3, as DNA: TGTGCCAGCAGCTCGACTAGCGGGGGGGCCGGGACAGATACGCAGTATTTT. The encoded protein is CASSSTSGGAGTDTQYF.

This clone was observed a handful of times. J is TRBJ2-7 and V is TRBV4-1, with D tentatively TRBD1 (5 bases). Deletions cut 1 base from V and 0 bases from J, with 16 bases between. There are 17 residues in the CDR3. Germline CDR1 MGHRA, CDR2 YSYEKL. CDR3 nucleotides: TGCGCCAGCAGCCAAGGGGGCGGCAGACGACCCTCCTACGAGCAGTACTTC. The encoded protein is CASSQGGGRRPSYEQYF.

This clone was picked up a small number of times. V and J are TRBV7-3 and TRBJ2-3, with D perhaps TRBD2 (5 bases). The ends were cut back, 4 bases at V and 11 bases at J, with 10 bases in the middle. The CDR3 is made up of 11 amino acids. Germline-derived CDR1 and CDR2 are SGHTA and FQGTGA. The CDR3 spells CASSSGFWQYF. The CDR3 coding sequence is TGTGCCAGCAGCTCGGGGTTTTGGCAGTATTTT.

In DNA form, the CDR3 reads TGTGCCAGCAGCCAATTTGCAGGCGCTAGCGGGGGAGTCGAAGGTACGCAGTATTTT. Translation gives CASSQFAGASGGVEGTQYF. The chain has TRBV11-2 and TRBJ2-3, with TRBD2 matching over 10 bases. The CDR3 runs to 19 residues. V dropped 5 bases and J dropped 8; count of bases not matched to a gene: 22. CDR1 is SGHAT and CDR2 is FQNNGV in the germline V gene.

The gene calls are TRBV7-3 and TRBJ2-1; 12 positions agree with TRBD2. This CDR3 has 18 residues. V gave up 2 bases and J gave up 3 bases; unmatched junction bases: 8. The germline V gene encodes CDR1 SGHTA and CDR2 FQGTGA. CDR3 coding DNA: TGTGCCAGCAGCTTACTGCCCTTGACTAGCGGGGGCTACAATGAGCAGTTCTTC. Its protein is CASSLLPLTSGGYNEQFF.

This clone appeared a single time. The chain recombines TRBV7-2 with TRBJ2-3; TRBD2 matches at 11 bases. V lost 5 bases to trimming and J lost 1 base; unmatched junction nucleotides: 5. This CDR3 spans 16 amino acids. The germline CDR1 and CDR2 sequences are SGHTA and FQGNSA. The CDR3, as DNA: TGTGCCAGCAGCCCTATAGCGGGGGGGGGCACAGATACGCAGTATTTT. Protein product: CASSPIAGGGTDTQYF.

The J gene is TRBJ2-7, the V gene TRBV18; the D call may be TRBD1 or TRBD2 (6 bases each). Trimming cost V 8 bases and J 3 bases, with 20 bases left between them. Germline V lookup: CDR1 KGHSH, CDR2 LQKENI. The CDR3 totals 15 residues. The CDR3 coding sequence is TGTGCCAGCCAGAACGGGACGGGGGCCTTCTACGAGCAGTACTTC. Protein: CASQNGTGAFYEQYF.

The J gene is TRBJ1-1, the V gene TRBV13, with TRBD1 matching 8 bases. The V and J ends lost 8 bases and 4 bases, in that order; junction bases with no gene match: 12. The CDR3 loop spans 15 amino acids. CDR1 and CDR2 (germline): PRHDT, FYEKMQ (reference sequence). The CDR3 is CASLDRGGLFTEAFF. The CDR3 DNA reads TGTGCCAGCCTCGACAGGGGAGGGTTGTTCACTGAAGCTTTCTTT.

This clone was recorded a few times. V is TRBV6-5 and J is TRBJ2-7; D tentatively reads TRBD1 or TRBD2 (5 bases each). The length of the CDR3 is 13 residues. Trimming took off 3 bases at V and 1 base at J, with 7 bases between the two ends. The germline CDR1 and CDR2 sequences are MNHEY and SVGAGI. The CDR3 nucleotides are TGTGCCAGCAGTTATGGGGGATCCTACGAGCAGTACTTC. This encodes CASSYGGSYEQYF.

This clone was recorded once. The chain carries TRBV9 and TRBJ1-6; D not certain. This CDR3 is built from 15 residues. V was pared by 0 bases and J by 8 bases, with 12 bases between. CDR1 is SGDLS, CDR2 YYNGEE, per germline. The CDR3 sequence is CASSVEARIHSPLHF. CDR3 DNA sequence: TGTGCCAGCAGCGTAGAAGCCAGAATCCATTCACCCCTCCACTTT.